One sample yielded the 8 T cell receptor beta chains listed below, sequenced in a study of T cell repertoires in ileal Crohn's disease. The repertoire was sequenced with immunoSEQ multiplex PCR; TCRdb's copy has only in-frame clones and lacks some. The table includes 7,000 to 9,500 clones, around 78% detected once. The specimen sequenced was ileal tissue. The receptors come from an adult with Crohn's disease.

The rearrangement joins TRBV6-1 to TRBJ1-2; possible D gene TRBD1, 6 bases. CDR3 length: 15 residues. The germline gives CDR1 MNHNS, CDR2 SASEGT. V gave up 1 base and J gave up 4 bases, with 13 bases separating them. The CDR3 is CASSEGTGKIYGYTF. In nucleotides, the CDR3 is TGTGCCAGCAGTGAAGGAACAGGGAAGATCTATGGCTACACCTTC.

The CDR3 DNA follows: TGTGCCAGTAGTATAGATGGGACAGGCCCCTACGAGCAGTACTTC. It yields the protein CASSIDGTGPYEQYF. The chain joins TRBV19 to TRBJ2-7; 8 nucleotides match TRBD1. J was trimmed by 2 bases and V by 0 bases; bases with no gene match: 3. The CDR3 runs 15 residues. Germline V gene data show CDR1 as LNHDA and CDR2 as SQIVND (reference sequence).

The chain uses TRBV7-2 and TRBJ2-3, with D possibly TRBD2 on 6 matching bases. The CDR3 extends over 15 amino acids. The V gene's germline CDR1 is SGHTA and CDR2 FQGNSA. Deletions cut 2 bases from V and 3 bases from J, with 12 bases between. The DNA of the CDR3 is TGTGCCAGCAGCTTACCGCGGGGCGGGACAGATACGCAGTATTTT. As protein: CASSLPRGGTDTQYF.

The chain combines TRBV7-2 with TRBJ1-2, with D hard to call. The CDR3 is made up of 12 amino acids. Trimming cost V 3 bases and J 8 bases, with 10 bases left between them. Germline CDR1 is SGHTA and CDR2 is FQGNSA. The CDR3 here is CASSFRRGGYTF. The DNA of the CDR3 is TGTGCCAGCAGCTTTAGACGGGGAGGCTACACCTTC. Based on the CDR3 plus reference TRBV7-2 and TRBJ1-2, the full variable domain is GAGVSQSPSNKVTEKGKDVELRCDPISGHTALYWYRQSLGQGLEFLIYFQGNSAPDKSGLPSDRFSAERTGGSVSTLTIQRTQQEDSAVYLCASSFRRGGYTFGSGTRLTVV.

The genes are TRBV29-1 and TRBJ2-1; TRBD2 aligns across 8 bases. V lost 6 bases to trimming and J lost 4 bases; unmatched junction nucleotides: 11. Germline V gene lookup returns CDR1 SQVTM and CDR2 ANQGSEA. The CDR3 spans 15 residues. The CDR3 is CSVDAGGDPYNEQFF. The CDR3 region has the DNA TGCAGCGTGGACGCCGGGGGGGACCCGTACAATGAGCAGTTCTTC.

This rearrangement joins TRBV6-1 to TRBJ2-1; TRBD2 matches 8 bases. CDR1 is MNHNS and CDR2 is SASEGT in the germline V gene. With V trimmed by 6 bases and J by 6 bases, 4 bases remained unmatched. CDR3 length: 13 amino acids. CDR3 amino acids: CASRSGGTNEQFF. The DNA of the CDR3 is TGTGCCAGCAGGAGCGGGGGTACCAATGAGCAGTTCTTC.

This clone was picked up a small number of times. The chain combines TRBV9 with TRBJ2-3, with 7 positions matching TRBD2. The CDR3 contains 12 residues. The junction had 5 bases not matched to a gene; V was cut back by 10 bases and J by 3 bases. The V gene's germline CDR1 is SGDLS and CDR2 YYNGEE. In DNA form, the CDR3 reads TGTGCCTCGGGGGGATTGACAGATACGCAGTATTTT. It translates to CASGGLTDTQYF.

By sample fraction, this clone is large. The chain is built from TRBV2 and TRBJ2-5; 7 nucleotides line up with TRBD1. CDR1 and CDR2 (germline): SNHLY, FYNNEI. CDR3 size: 15 residues. V shed 6 bases, J shed 1 base, and the junction held 8 bases outside the gene matches. The CDR3 is CASRAGTAIQETQYF. The DNA of the CDR3 is TGTGCCAGCAGAGCCGGGACAGCGATCCAAGAGACCCAGTACTTC.